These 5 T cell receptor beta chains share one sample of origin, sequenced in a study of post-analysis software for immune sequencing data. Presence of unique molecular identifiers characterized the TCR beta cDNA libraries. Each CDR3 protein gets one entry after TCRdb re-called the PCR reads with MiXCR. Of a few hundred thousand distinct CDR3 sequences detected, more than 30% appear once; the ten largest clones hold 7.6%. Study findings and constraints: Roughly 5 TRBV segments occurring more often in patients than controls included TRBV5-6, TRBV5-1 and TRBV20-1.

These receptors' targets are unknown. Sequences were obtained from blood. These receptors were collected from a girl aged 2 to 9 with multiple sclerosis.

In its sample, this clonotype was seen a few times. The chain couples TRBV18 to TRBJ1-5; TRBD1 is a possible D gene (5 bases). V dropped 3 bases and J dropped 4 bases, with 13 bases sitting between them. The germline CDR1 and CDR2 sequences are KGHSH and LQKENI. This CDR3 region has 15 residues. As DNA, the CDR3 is TGTGCCAGCTCACCGCTCGGACACACGAATCAGCCCCAGCATTTT. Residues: CASSPLGHTNQPQHF.

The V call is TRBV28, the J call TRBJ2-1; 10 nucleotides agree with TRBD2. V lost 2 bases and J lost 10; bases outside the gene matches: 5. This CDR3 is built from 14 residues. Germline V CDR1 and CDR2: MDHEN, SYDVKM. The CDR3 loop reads CASSLGGLASEQFF. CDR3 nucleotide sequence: TGTGCCAGCAGTTTAGGGGGACTAGCGTCGGAGCAGTTCTTC.

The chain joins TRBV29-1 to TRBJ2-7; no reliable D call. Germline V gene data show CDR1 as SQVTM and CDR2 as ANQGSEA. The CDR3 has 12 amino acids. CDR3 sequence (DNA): TGCGGCGCGAGAATTAGCTCCTACGAGCAGTACTTC. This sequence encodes CGARISSYEQYF.

This CDR3 is CASSLPGAYGYTF. CDR3 nucleotides: TGTGCCAGCAGTCTCCCCGGAGCCTATGGCTACACCTTC. The V and J genes are TRBV6-5 and TRBJ1-2; no definite D call. The CDR3 extends over 13 amino acids. Germline V gene data show CDR1 as MNHEY and CDR2 as SVGAGI. Between the trimmed V and J ends, which lost 5 bases and 4 bases, there was a span of 11 bases.

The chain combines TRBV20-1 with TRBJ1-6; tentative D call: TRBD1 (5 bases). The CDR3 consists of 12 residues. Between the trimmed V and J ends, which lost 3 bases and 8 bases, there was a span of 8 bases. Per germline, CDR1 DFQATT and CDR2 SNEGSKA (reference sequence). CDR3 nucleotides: TGCAGTGCTAGGGACATCTATTCACCCCTCCACTTT. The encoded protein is CSARDIYSPLHF.